A single sample is the source of the 23 T cell receptor beta chains below, sequenced in a study of monozygotic twins with inflammatory bowel disease. TCRdb re-called the 5' RACE reads and gives one entry per CDR3 protein, without DNA. Across around 190,000 distinct CDR3 sequences, the top ten clones capture 1.6% of the sample. What was sequenced was blood. These TCRs come from a human donor with ulcerative colitis or Crohn's disease, or a healthy co-twin of an affected twin (not recorded which).

The gene calls are TRBV5-4 and TRBJ2-2. Germline CDR1 is SGHNT and CDR2 is YYREEE (reference sequence). CDR3 length: 15 residues. Here the CDR3 reads CASSQSRAYTGELFF.

V usage is TRBV11-3 and J usage is TRBJ2-2; checking the TCRdb D call of TRBD2 is not possible without DNA. This CDR3 spans 15 amino acids. Germline loops: CDR1 SGHNT, CDR2 YENEEA. CDR3 region: CASSNSWGGTGELFF. The whole variable domain, remainder taken from reference TRBV11-3 and TRBJ2-2, is EAGVVQSPRYKIIEKKQPVAFWCNPISGHNTLYWYLQNLGQGPELLIRYENEEAVDDSQLPKDRFSAERLKGVDSTLKIQPAELGDSAVYLCASSNSWGGTGELFFGEGSRLTVL.

The chain carries TRBV9 and TRBJ2-2; TCRdb names TRBD1, which stays unverified in the absence of DNA. The length of the CDR3 is 17 residues. Per the germline V gene, CDR1 is SGDLS and CDR2 is YYNGEE. The CDR3 protein is CASSVALGQGVTGELFF. The complete variable domain, with remaining parts taken from reference TRBV9 and TRBJ2-2, reads DSGVTQTPKHLITATGQRVTLRCSPRSGDLSVYWYQQSLDQGLQFLIQYYNGEERAKGNILERFSAQQFPDLHSELNLSSLELGDSALYFCASSVALGQGVTGELFFGEGSRLTVL.

This chain joins TRBV5-1 and TRBJ1-3; TCRdb's D gene call, TRBD1, goes unchecked for lack of DNA. The CDR3 is 14 amino acids. Germline assignment: CDR1 SGHRS and CDR2 YFSETQ. CDR3 region: CASKQDSYGNTIYF.

The V and J genes are TRBV4-2 and TRBJ2-7; TCRdb outputs TRBD1, but without DNA this stays unchecked. The CDR3 sequence is 16 residues long. CDR1 is LGHNA, CDR2 YNFKEQ, per germline. This CDR3 is CASSQDTGGKVYEQYF.

The V gene is TRBV5-1, the J gene TRBJ2-7; lacking DNA, the TRBD2 call made by TCRdb goes unchecked. The V gene's germline CDR1 is SGHRS and CDR2 YFSETQ. The CDR3 runs to 15 residues. The chain's CDR3 is CASSLLAGGPYEQYF.

This chain's CDR3 is CSARVGEYQPQHF. This chain joins TRBV20-1 and TRBJ1-5. The CDR3 length is 13 residues. Per the germline V gene, CDR1 is DFQATT and CDR2 is SNEGSKA (reference sequence).

This rearrangement joins TRBV4-2 to TRBJ2-1; absent DNA, TCRdb's TRBD1 call cannot be checked. CDR3 length: 13 amino acids. Germline-derived CDR1 and CDR2 are LGHNA and YNFKEQ. The CDR3 is CASSPVQGKPEFF.

The V gene is TRBV4-1, the J gene TRBJ1-2; lacking DNA, the TRBD1 call made by TCRdb goes unchecked. This CDR3 has 15 amino acids. CDR1 is MGHRA and CDR2 is YSYEKL in the germline V gene. This CDR3 reads CASSQGGTDRYGYTF.

The chain recombines TRBV12-3 or TRBV12-4 with TRBJ2-5; as DNA is missing, the TRBD1 call by TCRdb cannot be tested. The CDR3 is made up of 12 amino acids. The CDR3 sequence is CASSPLGETQYF.

This chain joins TRBV20-1 and TRBJ2-1; without DNA, the TCRdb call of TRBD2 cannot be checked. CDR1 is DFQATT, CDR2 SNEGSKA, per germline (reference sequence). The CDR3 is 16 residues long. CDR3 protein: CSARGVGAAGRSEQFF.

The chain employs TRBV7-9 and TRBJ2-1; TCRdb's D call of TRBD1 is untestable without DNA. The CDR3 length is 15 residues. Looked up from germline, CDR1 is SEHNR and CDR2 is FQNEAQ (reference sequence). The CDR3 region is CASSPQPGGYNEQFF.

The genes are TRBV5-1 and TRBJ2-3. The CDR3 has 15 amino acids. The V gene's germline CDR1 is SGHRS and CDR2 YFSETQ. CDR3 sequence: CASSFRRINTDTQYF.

The CDR3: CASSLVALAGNLQYF. The chain employs TRBV7-2 and TRBJ2-7; TCRdb names TRBD2, which stays unverified in the absence of DNA. The CDR3 runs 15 residues. From germline, CDR1 is SGHTA and CDR2 FQGNSA.

The V and J genes are TRBV5-1 and TRBJ2-2. There are 12 residues in the CDR3. From germline, CDR1 is SGHRS and CDR2 YFSETQ. The CDR3 loop reads CASRQPPGELFF.

This chain uses TRBV12-3 or TRBV12-4 with TRBJ1-1. CDR3 size: 15 residues. The CDR3 sequence: CASSSGGTLNTEAFF.

The CDR3: CSARSFERDTYNSPLHF. This sequence joins TRBV20-1 and TRBJ1-6; TCRdb returns TRBD1, unconfirmable since there is no DNA. The germline V gene encodes CDR1 DFQATT and CDR2 SNEGSKA (reference sequence). CDR3 length equals 17 residues.

The chain couples TRBV19 to TRBJ1-1; no DNA is available, so the TRBD1 call from TCRdb remains unchecked. Germline loops: CDR1 LNHDA, CDR2 SQIVND (reference sequence). This CDR3 comprises 15 residues. CDR3 loop: CASSIGQGYVTEAFF.

V usage is TRBV11-3 and J usage is TRBJ2-5; TCRdb's D call of TRBD2 is untestable without DNA. Germline V gene lookup returns CDR1 SGHNT and CDR2 YENEEA. The CDR3 has 13 residues. CDR3 in amino acids: CASSPGLRETQYF.

The gene calls are TRBV5-1 and TRBJ2-5; TCRdb outputs TRBD2, but without DNA this stays unchecked. CDR1 is SGHRS, CDR2 YFSETQ, per germline. This CDR3 spans 15 amino acids. The CDR3 loop reads CASSWLAGVHETQYF.

The chain couples TRBV20-1 to TRBJ2-5; there is no DNA to check the TCRdb D call of TRBD1. This CDR3 comprises 13 residues. Germline V gene data show CDR1 as DFQATT and CDR2 as SNEGSKA (reference sequence). This chain's CDR3 is CSASWGDLETQYF.

V is TRBV7-8 and J is TRBJ2-1. In germline, CDR1 is SGHVS, CDR2 FQNEAQ. The CDR3 is 13 amino acids. CDR3 sequence reads: CASSLSGDNEQFF.

The chain couples TRBV27 to TRBJ1-1. Germline loops: CDR1 MNHEY, CDR2 SMNVEV (reference sequence). The CDR3 spans 14 residues. The CDR3 sequence: CASSLRVGRTEAFF.